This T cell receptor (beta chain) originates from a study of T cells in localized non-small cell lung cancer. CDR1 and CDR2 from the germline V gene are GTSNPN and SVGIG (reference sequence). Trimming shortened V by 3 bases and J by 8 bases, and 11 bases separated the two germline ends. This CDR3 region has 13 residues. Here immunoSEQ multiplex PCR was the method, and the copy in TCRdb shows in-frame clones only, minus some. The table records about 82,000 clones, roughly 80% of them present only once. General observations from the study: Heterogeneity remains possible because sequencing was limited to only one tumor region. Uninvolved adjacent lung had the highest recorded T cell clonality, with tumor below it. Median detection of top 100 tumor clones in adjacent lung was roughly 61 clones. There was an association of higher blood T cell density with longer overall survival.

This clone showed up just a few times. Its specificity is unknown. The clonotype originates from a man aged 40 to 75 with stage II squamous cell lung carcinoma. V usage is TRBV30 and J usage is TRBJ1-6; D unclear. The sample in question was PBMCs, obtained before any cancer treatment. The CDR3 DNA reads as TGTGCCTGGAGCCGCGGGGTTGATTCACCCCTCCACTTT. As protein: CAWSRGVDSPLHF.